Below, 31 T cell receptor beta chains from the same sample are listed, as sequenced in a study of cytomegalovirus exposure and HLA in healthy donors. 13 Jbeta primers and 60 Vbeta primers were used for the PCR. Only in-frame clones appear in the TCRdb table, and some are missing; sequencing was by immunoSEQ multiplex PCR. The table lists 55,000 to 80,000 clones, about three quarters of them singletons. The source material was PBMCs. These receptors were obtained from a man in his forties in good health and CMV-seronegative.

The chain has TRBV19 and TRBJ2-3, with a tentative D call TRBD1 (5 bases). CDR1 and CDR2 (germline): LNHDA, SQIVND (reference sequence). V lost 7 bases to trimming and J lost 1 base, with 12 bases between them. The CDR3 runs to 14 residues. CDR3 sequence: CASMGQGGTDTQYF. CDR3 nucleotide sequence: TGTGCCAGTATGGGGCAAGGGGGCACAGATACGCAGTATTTT.

CDR3 sequence: CASSPGTSGRGYEQYF. The CDR3 coding sequence is TGTGCCAGCAGCCCCGGGACTAGCGGGAGGGGATACGAGCAGTACTTC. The V and J genes are TRBV5-4 and TRBJ2-7; TRBD2 matches 16 bases. The CDR3 sequence is 16 residues long. Germline loops: CDR1 SGHNT, CDR2 YYREEE (reference sequence). V lost 4 bases, J lost 4 bases, and 5 bases stayed unmatched.

The genes are TRBV23-1 and TRBJ2-4; TRBD2 agrees at 12 bases. TRBV23-1 is an ORF for which the function is uncertain. With V trimmed by 1 base and J by 0 bases, 7 bases remained unmatched. CDR3 length equals 19 residues. CDR3 sequence reads: CASSQFGTSGCKAKNIQYF. CDR3 DNA sequence: TGCGCCAGCAGTCAATTTGGGACTAGCGGGTGCAAAGCCAAAAACATTCAGTACTTC.

This clone has only one observation. The chain carries TRBV7-3 and TRBJ2-5; D not resolved. V was shortened by 2 bases and J by 5 bases, with 12 bases between the two germline ends. The CDR3 consists of 14 residues. Germline-derived CDR1 and CDR2 are SGHTA and FQGTGA. The CDR3 nucleotides read TGTGCCAGCAGCTTAGGGCCTACCGTGGAGACCCAGTACTTC. This sequence encodes CASSLGPTVETQYF.

V is TRBV28 and J is TRBJ1-4; D is perhaps TRBD1 (5 bases). The CDR3 has 17 residues. The germline V and J ends were trimmed by 2 bases and 2 bases, with 15 bases remaining between them. CDR1 is MDHEN and CDR2 is SYDVKM in the germline V gene. CDR3 amino acids: CASSLPSPGQTNEKLFF. CDR3 coding DNA: TGTGCCAGCAGTTTACCCTCCCCAGGGCAGACTAATGAAAAACTGTTTTTT. The whole variable domain, remainder taken from reference TRBV28 and TRBJ1-4, is DVKVTQSSRYLVKRTGEKVFLECVQDMDHENMFWYRQDPGLGLRLIYFSYDVKMKEKGDIPEGYSVSREKKERFSLILESASTNQTSMYLCASSLPSPGQTNEKLFFGSGTQLSVL.

The chain is built from TRBV5-8 and TRBJ1-5, with 7 bases fitting TRBD1. The V segment lost 3 bases and the J segment 7 bases; nucleotides outside the gene matches: 10. Germline V lookup: CDR1 SGHTS, CDR2 YDEGEE. This CDR3 comprises 15 residues. CDR3 sequence reads: CASSSPDRQDQPQHF. In DNA form, the CDR3 reads TGTGCCAGCAGCTCCCCGGACAGGCAGGACCAGCCCCAGCATTTT.

This clone was seen just once. This sequence joins TRBV28 and TRBJ1-1; D remains ambiguous. V dropped 7 bases and J dropped 0 bases, with 12 bases sitting between them. Germline values: CDR1 MDHEN, CDR2 SYDVKM. This CDR3 is 14 amino acids long. The CDR3 loop is CASTRSLVNTEAFF. The CDR3 region has the DNA TGTGCCAGCACCCGATCACTCGTGAACACTGAAGCTTTCTTT.

The gene calls are TRBV2 and TRBJ2-5; maybe TRBD2 (6 bases). With the DNA end fitting TRBJ2-7 better, the J assignment may be wrong. The CDR3 spans 12 residues. The germline CDR1 and CDR2 sequences are SNHLY and FYNNEI. The DNA of the CDR3 is TGTGCCAGCAGTCCGGGACTTTACGAGCAGTACTTC. Protein product: CASSPGLYEQYF.

This clone showed up just once. The junction does not match germline at one end; this may be a read error. CDR3 amino acids: CAGSPRTPTGTEAFF. CDR3 sequence (DNA): TGTGCCGGCAGCCCCCGGACACCCACCGGCACTGAAGCTTTCTTT. The chain joins TRBV14 to TRBJ1-1; a possible D gene is TRBD1 (5 bases). This CDR3 region has 15 residues. Germline-derived CDR1 and CDR2 are SGHDN and FVKESK.

V gene TRBV15 combines with J gene TRBJ2-4, with TRBD1 matching over 10 bases. V gave up 0 bases and J gave up 1 base; unmatched junction bases: 3. Germline V gene data show CDR1 as LNHNV and CDR2 as YYDKDF (reference sequence). The CDR3 runs 17 residues. The CDR3 DNA sequence: TGTGCCACCAGCAGAGATAGACAGGGGGCGGCCAAAAACATTCAGTACTTC. Translation: CATSRDRQGAAKNIQYF.

As regards this clone: Relative to the germline gene, one junction end is altered; a read error may explain this. The chain couples TRBV19 to TRBJ1-2; 11 bases line up with TRBD1. CDR1 is LNHDA and CDR2 is SQIVND in the germline V gene (reference sequence). The CDR3 is 11 residues long. The CDR3 DNA sequence: TGTGCCAGTCGGACAGGGGGCCTTTTGGCCTTC. Protein sequence: CASRTGGLLAF.

This sequence joins TRBV6-1 and TRBJ2-7; 7 bases line up with TRBD1. Germline loops: CDR1 MNHNS, CDR2 SASEGT. V was pared by 4 bases and J by 4 bases, with 10 bases of the junction left unmatched. This CDR3 spans 15 amino acids. The CDR3 DNA reads as TGTGCCAGCAGTGTCCAGACAGGGACAAATTACGAGCAGTACTTC. It is translated as CASSVQTGTNYEQYF.

The chain recombines TRBV6-5 with TRBJ2-7; 8 positions match TRBD1. Trimming removed 6 bases from V and 4 bases from J; junction bases left unmatched: 8. The CDR3 length is 14 residues. Germline V CDR1 and CDR2: MNHEY, SVGAGI. The DNA of the CDR3 is TGTGCCAGCAGAACCGGGACAGGACCGTACGAGCAGTACTTC. Translated, it gives CASRTGTGPYEQYF.

This clone has only one observation. The gene calls are TRBV28 and TRBJ2-1, with TRBD2 matching over 11 bases. Germline values: CDR1 MDHEN, CDR2 SYDVKM. V lost 2 bases and J lost 10; bases outside the gene matches: 13. The CDR3 has 17 residues. CDR3 sequence (DNA): TGTGCCAGCAGTTTACCCTCGACTAGCGGGGTTGATCGCGAGCAGTTCTTC. Amino acids: CASSLPSTSGVDREQFF. The complete variable domain, with remaining parts taken from reference TRBV28 and TRBJ2-1, reads DVKVTQSSRYLVKRTGEKVFLECVQDMDHENMFWYRQDPGLGLRLIYFSYDVKMKEKGDIPEGYSVSREKKERFSLILESASTNQTSMYLCASSLPSTSGVDREQFFGPGTRLTVL.

V is TRBV19 and J is TRBJ1-1; 9 bases line up with TRBD1. Germline trimming cut 3 bases from V and 4 bases from J; bases unmatched to any gene: 6. Germline lookup yields CDR1 LNHDA and CDR2 SQIVND (reference sequence). The CDR3 loop spans 15 amino acids. The CDR3 loop reads CASSIPGTGRTEAFF. For the CDR3, the DNA is TGTGCCAGTAGTATCCCCGGGACAGGGCGCACTGAAGCTTTCTTT.

The V gene is TRBV4-1, the J gene TRBJ1-3, with D perhaps TRBD1 (5 bases). Looked up from germline, CDR1 is MGHRA and CDR2 is YSYEKL. This CDR3 has 15 amino acids. V lost 1 base and J lost 8, with 15 bases in between. CDR3 residues: CASSQAVARDDTIYF. CDR3 coding DNA: TGCGCCAGCAGCCAAGCGGTGGCCAGGGATGACACCATATATTTT.

The V call is TRBV6-5, the J call TRBJ1-6, with no clear D. This CDR3 contains 15 residues. Germline lookup yields CDR1 MNHEY and CDR2 SVGAGI. Trimming cost V 0 bases and J 8 bases, with 11 bases left between them. This CDR3 reads CASSYSSLPDSPLHF. CDR3 in DNA: TGTGCCAGCAGTTACTCGAGCCTCCCCGATTCACCCCTCCACTTT.

This chain connects TRBV7-8 to TRBJ1-3, with D perhaps matching TRBD1 (6 bases). Trimming removed 2 bases at V and 0 bases at J, with 14 bases between. The CDR3 is 17 amino acids. The germline CDR1 and CDR2 sequences are SGHVS and FQNEAQ. This chain's CDR3 is CASSLSAGTTSGNTIYF. The DNA for the CDR3 is TGTGCCAGCAGCTTATCAGCCGGGACAACCTCTGGAAACACCATATATTTT.

The gene calls are TRBV28 and TRBJ1-1; tentative D call: TRBD1 (5 bases). CDR3 length: 13 amino acids. The germline V and J ends were trimmed by 10 bases and 5 bases, with 17 bases remaining between them. Germline V gene data show CDR1 as MDHEN and CDR2 as SYDVKM. This CDR3 is CATYTGRRTEAFF. CDR3 nucleotides: TGTGCCACCTATACAGGAAGGCGGACTGAAGCTTTCTTT.

The chain couples TRBV7-9 to TRBJ2-1; TRBD2 matches at 7 bases. V dropped 1 base and J dropped 13; count of bases not matched to a gene: 10. The CDR3 runs 14 residues. CDR1 is SEHNR, CDR2 FQNEAQ, per germline (reference sequence). CDR3 region: CASSLETSGNPQFF. In DNA form, the CDR3 reads TGTGCCAGCAGCTTAGAAACAAGCGGGAATCCCCAGTTCTTC.

CDR3 in DNA: TGTGCCAGCAGCTTAGTTCCCCACTCCACCCAGTACTTC. It yields the protein CASSLVPHSTQYF. The chain recombines TRBV11-3 with TRBJ2-5; no definite D call. Looked up from germline, CDR1 is SGHNT and CDR2 is YENEEA. V dropped 1 base and J dropped 8 bases, with 11 bases sitting between them. CDR3 size: 13 residues.

The chain recombines TRBV9 with TRBJ1-1, with TRBD1 as a possible D gene (5 bases). This CDR3 has 15 residues. Trimming cost V 4 bases and J 5 bases, with 18 bases left between them. In germline, CDR1 is SGDLS, CDR2 YYNGEE. CDR3 sequence (DNA): TGTGCCAGCAGCCCCCTGGTGGGGCTGGGGACTGAAGCTTTCTTT. Its protein product is CASSPLVGLGTEAFF.

This chain uses TRBV6-1 with TRBJ2-3; D is perhaps TRBD1 (5 bases). The CDR3 covers 16 residues. V shed 0 bases and J shed 2 bases, with 12 bases lying between them. The V gene's germline CDR1 is MNHNS and CDR2 SASEGT. CDR3 nucleotides: TGTGCCAGCAGTGAAGCCCAGGGCATAATCACAGATACGCAGTATTTT. Amino acid sequence: CASSEAQGIITDTQYF.

V is TRBV7-7 and J is TRBJ2-1; 7 bases are shared with TRBD2. The ends lost 1 base at V and 8 bases at J; junction bases unmatched: 8. CDR1 is SSHAT and CDR2 is FNYEAQ in the germline V gene (reference sequence). CDR3 length: 15 amino acids. CDR3 residues: CASSLDVAGVDEQFF. CDR3 nucleotides: TGTGCCAGCAGCTTAGATGTGGCGGGGGTGGATGAGCAGTTCTTC. Looking up the rest from reference TRBV7-7 and TRBJ2-1 gives the full variable domain: GAGVSQSPRYKVTKRGQDVTLRCDPISSHATLYWYQQALGQGPEFLTYFNYEAQPDKSGLPSDRFSAERPEGSISTLTIQRTEQRDSAMYRCASSLDVAGVDEQFFGPGTRLTVL.

The genes are TRBV6-5 and TRBJ2-1, with 7 nucleotides matching TRBD1. Germline-derived CDR1 and CDR2 are MNHEY and SVGAGI. The CDR3 is made up of 15 amino acids. Trimming cost V 5 bases and J 2 bases; bases outside gene matches: 6. CDR3 region: CASSLTRGPYNEQFF. CDR3 DNA sequence: TGTGCCAGCAGTCTTACAAGGGGGCCCTACAATGAGCAGTTCTTC.

This clone has more than one count but fewer than ten. Here the CDR3 reads CASSRQGLTNEKLFF. The CDR3 coding sequence is TGTGCCAGCAGTCGGCAGGGACTAACTAATGAAAAACTGTTTTTT. The chain couples TRBV6-5 to TRBJ1-4, with D maybe TRBD1 (5 bases). CDR1 MNHEY and CDR2 SVGAGI come from the germline V gene. V lost 5 bases to trimming and J lost 1 base, with 11 bases between them. This CDR3 comprises 15 residues.

This clone appeared a few times. V and J are TRBV6-6 and TRBJ1-1, with unresolved D. Germline CDR1 MNHNY, CDR2 SVGAGI (reference sequence). V lost 4 bases and J 6 bases, leaving 18 bases between the germline ends. CDR3 size: 15 residues. The CDR3: CASSFSGSFIAEAFF. The CDR3 region has the DNA TGTGCCAGCAGTTTCTCCGGGTCTTTCATCGCTGAAGCTTTCTTT.

The table lists this clone with a few counts. The rearrangement links TRBV5-4 to TRBJ2-5, with 8 bases matching TRBD1. CDR3 length: 16 amino acids. CDR1 SGHNT and CDR2 YYREEE come from the germline V gene (reference sequence). Germline trimming cut 1 base from V and 0 bases from J; bases unmatched to any gene: 5. CDR3 in DNA: TGTGCCAGCAGCTTGCCGCGACAGGGGTACCAAGAGACCCAGTACTTC. Its translation is CASSLPRQGYQETQYF.

V usage is TRBV11-2 and J usage is TRBJ2-1, with D possibly TRBD1 on 5 matching bases. The CDR3 contains 15 residues. V lost 2 bases, J lost 5 bases, and 13 bases lay in between. From germline, CDR1 is SGHAT and CDR2 FQNNGV. The CDR3 is CASSLTRQYHNEQFF. The CDR3 DNA reads as TGTGCCAGCAGCTTAACCAGACAGTATCACAATGAGCAGTTCTTC.

The chain employs TRBV6-4 and TRBJ2-1; 10 bases map to TRBD2. This CDR3 has 16 residues. Per the germline V gene, CDR1 is MRHNA and CDR2 is SNTAGT. V shed 0 bases and J 8 bases; nucleotides not matched to a gene: 7. The DNA of the CDR3 is TGTGCCAGCAGTGACTCGGCGAGCGGGGGGGCCGATGAGCAGTTCTTC. Translating gives CASSDSASGGADEQFF.

The J gene is TRBJ1-3, the V gene TRBV28; 7 bases map to TRBD1. The J segment lost 0 bases and the V segment lost 6 bases, leaving 14 bases of the junction unmatched. There are 18 residues in the CDR3. Germline CDR1 MDHEN, CDR2 SYDVKM. The CDR3 nucleotides read TGTGCCAGCAGGTCAGACAGGGAAAAGGGTAACTCTGGAAACACCATATATTTT. Its protein is CASRSDREKGNSGNTIYF.